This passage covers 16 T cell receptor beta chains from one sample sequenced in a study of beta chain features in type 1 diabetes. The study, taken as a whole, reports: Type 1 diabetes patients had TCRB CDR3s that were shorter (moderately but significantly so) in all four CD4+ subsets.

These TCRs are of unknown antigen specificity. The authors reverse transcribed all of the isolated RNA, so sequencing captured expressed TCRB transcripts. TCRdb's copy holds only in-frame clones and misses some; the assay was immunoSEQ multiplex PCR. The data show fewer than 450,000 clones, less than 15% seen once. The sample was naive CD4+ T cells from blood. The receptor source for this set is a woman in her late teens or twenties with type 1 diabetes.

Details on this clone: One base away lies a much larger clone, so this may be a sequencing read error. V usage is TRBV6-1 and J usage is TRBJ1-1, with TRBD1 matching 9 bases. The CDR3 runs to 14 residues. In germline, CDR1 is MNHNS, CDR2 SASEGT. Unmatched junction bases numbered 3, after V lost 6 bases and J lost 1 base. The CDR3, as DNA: TGTGCCAGCAGCTCGGGACAGGGGAACACTGAAGCTTTCTTT. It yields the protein CASSSGQGNTEAFF.

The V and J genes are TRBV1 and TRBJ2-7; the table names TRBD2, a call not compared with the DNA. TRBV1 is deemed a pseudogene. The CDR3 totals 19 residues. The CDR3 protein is CTSSHLTGLAGEAVVEQYV. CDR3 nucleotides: TGCACCAGCAGCCACCTAACGGGACTAGCGGGAGAGGCGGTGGTCGAGCAGTACGTC.

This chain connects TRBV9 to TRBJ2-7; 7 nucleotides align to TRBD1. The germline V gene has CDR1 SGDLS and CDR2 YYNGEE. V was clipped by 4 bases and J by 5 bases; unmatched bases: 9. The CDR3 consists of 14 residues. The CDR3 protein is CASSSYSGTDEQYF. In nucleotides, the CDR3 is TGTGCCAGCAGCTCGTACTCCGGGACAGACGAGCAGTACTTC.

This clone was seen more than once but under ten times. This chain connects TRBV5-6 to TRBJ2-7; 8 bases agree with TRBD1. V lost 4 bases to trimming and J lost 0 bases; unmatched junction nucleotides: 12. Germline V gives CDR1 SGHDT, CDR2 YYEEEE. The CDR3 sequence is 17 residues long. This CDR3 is CASSAGQGVRSSYEQYF. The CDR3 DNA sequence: TGTGCCAGCAGCGCCGGACAGGGTGTGAGGAGCTCCTACGAGCAGTACTTC.

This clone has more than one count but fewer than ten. The DNA for the CDR3 is TGCAGCGTTGATCCCGGGACAGGGACAACCCTATATGGCTACACCTTC. It specifies CSVDPGTGTTLYGYTF. The V gene is TRBV29-1, the J gene TRBJ1-2; 9 bases align to TRBD1. This CDR3 has 16 residues. Unmatched junction bases numbered 13, after V lost 3 bases and J lost 5 bases. Germline V gene data show CDR1 as SQVTM and CDR2 as ANQGSEA.

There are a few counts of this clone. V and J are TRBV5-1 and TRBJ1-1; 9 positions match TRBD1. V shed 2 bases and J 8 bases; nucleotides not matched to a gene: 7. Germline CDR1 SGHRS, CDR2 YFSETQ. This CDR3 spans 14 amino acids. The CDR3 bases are TGCGCCAGCAGCTTAGGTTCTGACAGGGGGGAAGCTTTCTTT. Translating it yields CASSLGSDRGEAFF.

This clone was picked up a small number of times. The DNA for the CDR3 is TGTGCCAGCAGCTTAACTTGGCTAGTTATTAATGAGCAGTTCTTC. This translates into CASSLTWLVINEQFF. This chain links TRBV5-4 with TRBJ2-1; D remains unclear. The CDR3 is 15 residues long. V was cut by 2 bases and J by 7 bases, with 16 bases left in between. CDR1 is SGHNT and CDR2 is YYREEE in the germline V gene (reference sequence).

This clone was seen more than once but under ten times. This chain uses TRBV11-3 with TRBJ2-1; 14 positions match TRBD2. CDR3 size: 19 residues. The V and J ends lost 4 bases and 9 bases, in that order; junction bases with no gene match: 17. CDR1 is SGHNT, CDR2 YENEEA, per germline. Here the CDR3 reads CASSSPGLAGVSAGSEQFF. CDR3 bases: TGTGCCAGCAGCTCCCCGGGACTAGCGGGAGTTTCCGCCGGCAGTGAGCAGTTCTTC.

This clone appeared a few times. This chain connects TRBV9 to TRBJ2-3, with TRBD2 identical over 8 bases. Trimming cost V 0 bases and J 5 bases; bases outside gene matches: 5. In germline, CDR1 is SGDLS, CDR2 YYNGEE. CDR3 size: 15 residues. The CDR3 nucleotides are TGTGCCAGCAGCGTAGAGAACCGGGGGGGAGATACGCAGTATTTT. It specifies CASSVENRGGDTQYF.

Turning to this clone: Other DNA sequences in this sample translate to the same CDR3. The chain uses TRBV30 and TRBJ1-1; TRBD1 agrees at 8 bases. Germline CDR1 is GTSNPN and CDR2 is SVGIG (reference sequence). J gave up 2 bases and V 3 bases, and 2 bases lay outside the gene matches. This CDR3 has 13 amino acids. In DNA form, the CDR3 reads TGTGCCTGGAGCGGACAGGGCAACACTGAAGCTTTCTTT. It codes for CAWSGQGNTEAFF.

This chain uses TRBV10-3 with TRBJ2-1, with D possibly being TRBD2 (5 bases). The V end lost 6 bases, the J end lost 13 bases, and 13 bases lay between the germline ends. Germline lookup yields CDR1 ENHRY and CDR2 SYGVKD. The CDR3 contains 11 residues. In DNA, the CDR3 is TGTGCCATCAGGAATAGCGTGGAACAGTTCTTC. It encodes CAIRNSVEQFF.

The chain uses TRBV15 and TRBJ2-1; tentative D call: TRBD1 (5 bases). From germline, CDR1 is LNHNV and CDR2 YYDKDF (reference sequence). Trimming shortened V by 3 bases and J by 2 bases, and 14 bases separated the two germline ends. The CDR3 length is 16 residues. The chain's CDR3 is CATSSQPQGTYNEQFF. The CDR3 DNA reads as TGTGCCACCAGCAGCCAACCTCAGGGAACCTACAATGAGCAGTTCTTC.

The CDR3 is CASSPRRLAAQYF. Written as DNA, the CDR3 is TGTGCCAGCAGCCCGCGGCGGTTAGCGGCCCAGTACTTC. The chain joins TRBV5-6 to TRBJ2-5; D might be TRBD2 (6 bases). Germline values: CDR1 SGHDT, CDR2 YYEEEE. V lost 4 bases to trimming and J lost 9 bases, with 16 bases between them. The CDR3 covers 13 residues.

CDR3 sequence reads: CASSSGKGAETQYF. In DNA, the CDR3 is TGTGCCAGCAGCTCGGGAAAGGGGGCAGAGACCCAGTACTTC. The genes are TRBV11-2 and TRBJ2-5; TRBD1 agrees at 7 bases. In germline, CDR1 is SGHAT, CDR2 FQNNGV. The J segment lost 4 bases and the V segment lost 4 bases, leaving 6 bases of the junction unmatched. The CDR3 extends over 14 amino acids. The full variable domain, in which reference TRBV11-2 and TRBJ2-5 provide the parts outside the CDR3, is EAGVAQSPRYKIIEKRQSVAFWCNPISGHATLYWYQQILGQGPKLLIQFQNNGVVDDSQLPKDRFSAERLKGVDSTLKIQPAKLEDSAVYLCASSSGKGAETQYFGPGTRLLVL.

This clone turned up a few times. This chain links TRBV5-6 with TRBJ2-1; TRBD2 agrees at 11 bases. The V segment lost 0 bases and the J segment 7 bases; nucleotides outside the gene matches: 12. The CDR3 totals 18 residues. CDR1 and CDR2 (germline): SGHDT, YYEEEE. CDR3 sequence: CASSLATSGSPRANEQFF. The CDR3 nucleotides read TGTGCCAGCAGCTTGGCTACTAGCGGGAGCCCGAGGGCAAATGAGCAGTTCTTC.

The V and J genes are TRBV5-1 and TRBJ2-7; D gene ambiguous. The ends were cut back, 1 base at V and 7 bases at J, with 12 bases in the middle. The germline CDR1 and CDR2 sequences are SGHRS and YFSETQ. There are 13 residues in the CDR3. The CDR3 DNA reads TGCGCCAGCAGCTTGACAGATCTACGAGAGCAGTACTTC. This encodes CASSLTDLREQYF.